A single sample is the source of the 9 T cell receptor beta chains below, sequenced in a study of beta chain features in type 1 diabetes. Overall study findings and caveats: When Type 1 diabetes patients were examined, their TCRB CDR3s proved moderately but significantly shorter in all four CD4+ subsets.

Their antigens are not known. The investigators reverse transcribed all of the isolated RNA, so they sequenced expressed TCRB transcripts. Produced via immunoSEQ multiplex PCR; TCRdb's table is partial and in-frame only. Here the sample spans hundreds of thousands of clones, around an eighth being singletons. Sequencing input: naive CD4+ T cells from blood. These receptors came from a man younger than 30 with type 1 diabetes.

The chain is built from TRBV30 and TRBJ1-2, with a tentative D call TRBD1 (5 bases). Germline lookup yields CDR1 GTSNPN and CDR2 SVGIG (reference sequence). V was pared by 0 bases and J by 7 bases, with 15 bases between. This CDR3 region has 14 residues. CDR3: CAWSVLQGLSGYTF. The CDR3 coding sequence is TGTGCCTGGAGTGTACTCCAGGGCTTGTCTGGCTACACCTTC.

This clone came up a few times. The chain carries TRBV30 and TRBJ2-1; 8 bases map to TRBD2. The V gene's germline CDR1 is GTSNPN and CDR2 SVGIG (reference sequence). The CDR3 covers 14 residues. V lost 1 base and J lost 7; bases outside the gene matches: 6. The DNA for the CDR3 is TGTGCCTGGAGTGGCGGGAGGCTTCAGAATGAGCAGTTCTTC. It encodes CAWSGGRLQNEQFF.

The J gene is TRBJ2-3, the V gene TRBV5-8; TRBD1 might be the D (5 bases). The germline V and J ends were trimmed by 5 bases and 0 bases, with 13 bases remaining between them. The germline CDR1 and CDR2 sequences are SGHTS and YDEGEE. The CDR3 is made up of 15 amino acids. DNA of the CDR3: TGTGCCAGCAGGGTCGGACACTCCAGCACAGATACGCAGTATTTT. Translating gives CASRVGHSSTDTQYF.

This clone has a handful of counts. The V call is TRBV30, the J call TRBJ2-3; the match to TRBD1 covers 7 bases. This CDR3 region has 20 residues. Germline V gene sequence: CDR1 GTSNPN, CDR2 SVGIG (reference sequence). The V gene end was trimmed by 4 bases and the J gene end by 4 bases; junction bases not matched to a gene: 26. The chain's CDR3 is CAWKRTRWGNEDRNSDTQYF. CDR3 coding DNA: TGTGCCTGGAAGCGCACTCGATGGGGAAATGAGGACAGGAACTCAGATACGCAGTATTTT.

J is TRBJ2-1 and V is TRBV7-2; D is perhaps TRBD1 or TRBD2 (6 bases each). The CDR3 covers 16 residues. V lost 7 bases, J lost 2 bases, and 18 bases lay in between. Germline CDR1 and CDR2: SGHTA and FQGNSA. Here the CDR3 DNA reads TGTGCCAGCATCCCTTCCGGGGGCCTTCCCTACAATGAGCAGTTCTTC. Protein product: CASIPSGGLPYNEQFF.

The genes are TRBV18 and TRBJ2-6; possibly TRBD1 or TRBD2 for D (5 bases each). The ends were cut back, 6 bases at V and 2 bases at J, with 14 bases in the middle. Germline CDR1 reads KGHSH; CDR2 reads LQKENI. CDR3 length equals 16 residues. The CDR3, as DNA: TGTGCCAGCTCGACTGCGGGCAGGGCTGGGGCCAACGTCCTGACTTTC. Residues: CASSTAGRAGANVLTF.

Only a few counts were recorded for this clone. This CDR3 is also generated by other DNA sequences in the sample. This chain links TRBV18 with TRBJ1-1; D not certain. Germline V gene data show CDR1 as KGHSH and CDR2 as LQKENI. CDR3 length equals 13 residues. The V gene lost 2 bases and the J gene lost 0 bases, with 4 bases spanning the gap. The CDR3 sequence is CASSPDLNTEAFF. The CDR3 nucleotides are TGTGCCAGCTCACCAGATCTGAACACTGAAGCTTTCTTT.

A few counts support this clone. The J gene is TRBJ2-1, the V gene TRBV9; D remains ambiguous. This CDR3 is built from 16 residues. The V gene's germline CDR1 is SGDLS and CDR2 YYNGEE. Trimming left V 1 base short and J 6 bases short, with 17 bases between. The CDR3 spells CASSVRAPTSGNEQFF. In DNA, the CDR3 is TGTGCCAGCAGCGTAAGGGCCCCTACTTCTGGCAATGAGCAGTTCTTC.

The V and J genes are TRBV9 and TRBJ2-1; D may be TRBD2 (5 bases). Germline CDR1 and CDR2: SGDLS and YYNGEE. The CDR3 length is 14 residues. V lost 0 bases, J lost 5 bases, and 9 bases lay in between. CDR3: CASSVGLPDNEQFF. The CDR3 nucleotides are TGTGCCAGCAGCGTAGGACTACCCGACAATGAGCAGTTCTTC.